The entry below gives a single T cell receptor (beta chain) sequence along with its context. This record belongs to a study of blood T cell repertoires in COVID-19. The overall study: In each case, the material was cDNA or gDNA derived from T cells, B-cell-depleted T cells, or PBMCs.

Participants spanned ages roughly 18 to 95 years and resided in 20 to 30 US areas. In assigning cohorts, the study relied on participant-reported clinical history. In the study's own analysis: Estimates of nucleated cell counts were drawn from the amplification of reference gene primers. Libraries were prepared by immunoSEQ multiplex PCR; TCRdb keeps only in-frame clonotypes and omits some of them. Clone size and V and J calls were adopted from that table, with D and trimming inferred from the DNA. The repertoire holds some 350,000 clones, with around 87% as singletons. This CDR3 has 15 residues. Trimming took 2 bases from V and 0 from J, leaving 8 bases between them. Germline V gives CDR1 MGHRA, CDR2 YSYEKL.

V and J are TRBV4-1 and TRBJ1-5; D may be TRBD1 (5 bases). The origin of this receptor is a woman aged 25 to 45 who had recovered from COVID-19. Source material: PBMCs or T cells enriched from blood (not recorded which). CDR3 residues: CASSQKDNSNQPQHF. In DNA form, the CDR3 reads TGCGCCAGCAGCCAAAAGGACAATAGCAATCAGCCCCAGCATTTT.